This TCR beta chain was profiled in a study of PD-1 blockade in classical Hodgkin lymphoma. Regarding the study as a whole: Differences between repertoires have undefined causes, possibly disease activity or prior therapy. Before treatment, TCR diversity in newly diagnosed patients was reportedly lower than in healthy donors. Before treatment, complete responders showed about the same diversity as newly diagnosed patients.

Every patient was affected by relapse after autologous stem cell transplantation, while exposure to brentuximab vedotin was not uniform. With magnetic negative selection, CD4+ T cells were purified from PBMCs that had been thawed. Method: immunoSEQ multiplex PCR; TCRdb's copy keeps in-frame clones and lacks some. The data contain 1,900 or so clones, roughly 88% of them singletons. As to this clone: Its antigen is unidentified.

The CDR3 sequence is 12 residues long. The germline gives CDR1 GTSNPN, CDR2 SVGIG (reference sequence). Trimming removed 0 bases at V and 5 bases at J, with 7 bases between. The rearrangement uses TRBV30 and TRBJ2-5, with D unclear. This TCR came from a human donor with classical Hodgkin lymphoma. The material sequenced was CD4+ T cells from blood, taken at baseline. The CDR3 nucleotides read TGTGCCTGGAGTGTAGTGTGGGAGACCCAGTACTTC. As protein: CAWSVVWETQYF.